The next 15 T cell receptor beta chains were all read from a single sample in a study of blood T cell repertoires in COVID-19. Here immunoSEQ multiplex PCR was the method, and the copy in TCRdb shows in-frame clones only, minus some. The data contain over 200,000 clones, over 80% of them singletons. The sequenced sample was peripheral blood. The receptors were gathered from a woman between 25 and 40 years old with COVID-19, enrolled during active disease.

The genes are TRBV3-1 (or the pseudogene TRBV3-2) and TRBJ2-1; 8 bases agree with TRBD2. Germline V gives CDR1 LGHDT, CDR2 YNNKEL (reference sequence). The CDR3 length is 15 residues. Germline trimming cut 2 bases from V and 6 bases from J; bases unmatched to any gene: 6. The CDR3 nucleotides read TGTGCCAGCAGCCAAAGGCCTAGCGGGTCCAATGAGCAGTTCTTC. Encoded protein: CASSQRPSGSNEQFF.

V gene TRBV10-3 combines with J gene TRBJ1-2; D is possibly TRBD1 (5 bases). The length of the CDR3 is 14 residues. V dropped 0 bases and J dropped 1 base, with 6 bases sitting between them. Per germline, CDR1 ENHRY and CDR2 SYGVKD. CDR3 nucleotide sequence: TGTGCCATCAGTGAGTCAGACAGTAACTATGGCTACACCTTC. Translation: CAISESDSNYGYTF.

This clone has just one count. V and J are TRBV10-3 and TRBJ1-2; the match to TRBD1 covers 8 bases. V was pared by 6 bases and J by 7 bases, with 7 bases of the junction left unmatched. CDR1 ENHRY and CDR2 SYGVKD come from the germline V gene. This CDR3 contains 13 residues. The CDR3 reads CAIRQTGEGGYTF. DNA for the CDR3: TGTGCCATCAGGCAGACAGGGGAGGGTGGCTACACCTTC.

This sequence joins TRBV7-8 and TRBJ2-7; weak D call: TRBD2 (5 bases). V was cut by 2 bases and J by 0 bases, with 11 bases left in between. The CDR3 consists of 15 residues. CDR1 and CDR2 from the germline V gene are SGHVS and FQNEAQ. The CDR3 is CASSLSDSGSYEQYF. DNA for the CDR3: TGTGCCAGCAGCTTATCGGACTCCGGCTCCTACGAGCAGTACTTC.

The rearrangement uses TRBV7-9 and TRBJ2-7, with unresolved D. Trimming cost V 1 base and J 0 bases, with 16 bases left between them. From germline, CDR1 is SEHNR and CDR2 FQNEAQ (reference sequence). This CDR3 is 17 amino acids long. The chain's CDR3 is CASSLGVLAAYSYEQYF. The CDR3 DNA sequence: TGTGCCAGCAGCTTAGGTGTTTTGGCGGCCTACTCCTACGAGCAGTACTTC.

V usage is TRBV7-9 and J usage is TRBJ1-2; 7 nucleotides align to TRBD1. The CDR3 spans 12 residues. V shed 3 bases, J shed 8 bases, and the junction held 3 bases outside the gene matches. Looked up from germline, CDR1 is SEHNR and CDR2 is FQNEAQ (reference sequence). CDR3 bases: TGTGCCAGCAGCTTCGGACAGGAAGGCTACACCTTC. This encodes CASSFGQEGYTF.

In its sample, this clone was seen a few times. This rearrangement joins TRBV19 to TRBJ2-3; D is perhaps TRBD2 (5 bases). V lost 3 bases and J lost 2, with 9 bases in between. The germline CDR1 and CDR2 sequences are LNHDA and SQIVND (reference sequence). The CDR3 extends over 14 amino acids. Here the CDR3 DNA reads TGTGCCAGTAGTATGGGAGACGTCACAGATACGCAGTATTTT. Encoded protein: CASSMGDVTDTQYF.

The chain recombines TRBV7-2 with TRBJ2-5; D not certain. The CDR3 runs 13 residues. Germline lookup yields CDR1 SGHTA and CDR2 FQGNSA. The V end was cut by 5 bases, the J end by 2 bases, with 9 bases between. The CDR3 reads CASSPRRQETQYF. DNA for the CDR3: TGTGCCAGCAGCCCCCGCAGACAAGAGACCCAGTACTTC. Combining the CDR3 with reference TRBV7-2 and TRBJ2-5 gives the whole variable domain GAGVSQSPSNKVTEKGKDVELRCDPISGHTALYWYRQSLGQGLEFLIYFQGNSAPDKSGLPSDRFSAERTGGSVSTLTIQRTQQEDSAVYLCASSPRRQETQYFGPGTRLLVL.

The chain recombines TRBV20-1 with TRBJ2-7; D perhaps matches TRBD2 (6 bases). CDR1 is DFQATT and CDR2 is SNEGSKA in the germline V gene (reference sequence). This CDR3 comprises 13 residues. The V and J ends lost 3 bases and 5 bases respectively, with 14 bases between them. The CDR3 spells CSASNRTTHEQYF. The CDR3, as DNA: TGCAGTGCTAGTAATCGGACTACCCACGAGCAGTACTTC.

The gene calls are TRBV3-1 (or the pseudogene TRBV3-2) and TRBJ2-1; 7 positions agree with TRBD2. The CDR3 contains 17 residues. Germline V gene lookup returns CDR1 LGHDT and CDR2 YNNKEL (reference sequence). V lost 0 bases and J lost 4; bases outside the gene matches: 9. The CDR3 sequence is CASSQDLSLAEYNEQFF. CDR3 in DNA: TGTGCCAGCAGCCAAGATCTATCCCTAGCGGAATACAATGAGCAGTTCTTC.

The chain is built from TRBV9 and TRBJ2-1; 12 bases are shared with TRBD2. Germline assignment: CDR1 SGDLS and CDR2 YYNGEE. Germline trimming cut 5 bases from V and 7 bases from J; bases unmatched to any gene: 1. This CDR3 contains 13 residues. The CDR3 spells CASRLAGGNEQFF. CDR3 DNA sequence: TGTGCCAGCAGGCTAGCGGGAGGGAATGAGCAGTTCTTC. Full variable domain (missing parts from reference TRBV9 and TRBJ2-1): DSGVTQTPKHLITATGQRVTLRCSPRSGDLSVYWYQQSLDQGLQFLIQYYNGEERAKGNILERFSAQQFPDLHSELNLSSLELGDSALYFCASRLAGGNEQFFGPGTRLTVL.

The V and J genes are TRBV4-3 and TRBJ1-2, with a weak D call TRBD1 (6 bases). The CDR3 runs 16 residues. The germline gives CDR1 LGHNA, CDR2 YSLEER. V shed 3 bases and J shed 7 bases, with 21 bases lying between them. Written as DNA, the CDR3 is TGCGCCAGCAGCCATAAGCCTTCCGACAGGAGTCTTGGCTACACCTTC. Protein: CASSHKPSDRSLGYTF.

V usage is TRBV7-3 and J usage is TRBJ1-2, with TRBD1 matching 7 bases. Per the germline V gene, CDR1 is SGHTA and CDR2 is FQGTGA. This CDR3 spans 13 amino acids. Trimming removed 4 bases from V and 8 bases from J; junction bases left unmatched: 7. The CDR3 DNA follows: TGTGCCAGCAGCTCGGACAGGACGTACGGCTACACCTTC. This codes for CASSSDRTYGYTF.

This clone was seen a handful of times. The V call is TRBV4-1, the J call TRBJ1-2; 10 bases are shared with TRBD1. Germline-derived CDR1 and CDR2 are MGHRA and YSYEKL. Trimming cost V 2 bases and J 4 bases; bases outside gene matches: 4. This CDR3 region has 15 residues. CDR3 loop: CASSQPRDRGYGYTF. The DNA of the CDR3 is TGCGCCAGCAGCCAACCCCGGGACAGGGGCTATGGCTACACCTTC.

This chain connects TRBV2 to TRBJ2-7; no clear D. The V gene's germline CDR1 is SNHLY and CDR2 FYNNEI. V was pared by 10 bases and J by 1 base, with 14 bases between. The CDR3 loop spans 13 amino acids. CDR3: CAILSRLSYEQYF. CDR3 nucleotide sequence: TGTGCCATCCTATCCAGGTTGTCCTACGAGCAGTACTTC.